Reported below is one TCR beta chain. What it binds is unknown. The data were obtained in a study of OX40 agonist ivuxolimab in advanced cancers. The protocol was immunoSEQ multiplex PCR, while the TCRdb copy is restricted to in-frame clones and leaves out a portion. The table shows tens of thousands of clones, with approximately 80% occurring only once. Findings of the study overall: The expanded peripheral T cells' antigen specificity was not determined. Within 6 weeks, CD4+ and CD8+ blood T cells expanded clonally at 0.1 to 3.0 mg/kg.

V was clipped by 3 bases and J by 2 bases, with 9 bases between them. CDR1 is SQVTM and CDR2 is ANQGSEA in the germline V gene. The length of the CDR3 is 13 residues. The clonotype comes from an adult with an advanced solid tumor such as melanoma, head and neck, liver or kidney cancer. V usage is TRBV29-1 and J usage is TRBJ2-3; TRBD1 might be the D (5 bases). The source was CD4+ or CD8+ T cells sorted from blood, collected in a trial of the OX40 agonist ivuxolimab. The CDR3 here is CSVEPTVTDTQYF. The CDR3 DNA reads TGCAGCGTTGAGCCGACAGTCACAGATACGCAGTATTTT.